This T cell receptor (beta chain) originates from a study of neurological immune-mediated disorders. TCRdb re-called the 5' RACE reads through MiXCR, storing one row per CDR3 protein. The sample lists some 77,000 distinct CDR3 sequences, roughly an eighth seen once, with roughly 4.5% in the top ten. This clonotype has ten or more counts. As yet, its antigen is unknown. Findings and limits, study-wide: Because no CDR3 amino acid sequences were shared across subjects by expanded clones, private repertoires were suggested in all groups.

Time point in this sample: longitudinal time-point 1 (baseline). Sequencing was performed on PBMCs. The receptor's source is a female donor with HTLV-1-associated myelopathy (HAM/TSP).

In DNA form, the CDR3 reads TGCAGTGCCTTACTAGCCCACGAGCAGTACTTC. It yields the protein CSALLAHEQYF. The chain recombines TRBV20-1 with TRBJ2-7, with D possibly matching TRBD2 (6 bases). With 6 bases removed from V and 5 bases from J, the gap between germline ends came to 11 bases. This CDR3 is 11 amino acids long. CDR1 is DFQATT, CDR2 SNEGSKA, per germline (reference sequence).